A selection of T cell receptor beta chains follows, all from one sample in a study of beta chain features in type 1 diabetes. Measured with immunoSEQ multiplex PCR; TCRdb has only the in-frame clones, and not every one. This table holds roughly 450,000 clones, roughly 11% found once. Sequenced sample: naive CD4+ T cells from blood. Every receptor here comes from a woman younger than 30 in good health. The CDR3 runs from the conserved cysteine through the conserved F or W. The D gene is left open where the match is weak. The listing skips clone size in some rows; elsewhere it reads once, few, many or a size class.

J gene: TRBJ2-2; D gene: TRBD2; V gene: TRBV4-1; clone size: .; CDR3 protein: CASSRAGFTGELFF; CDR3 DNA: TGCGCCAGCAGCCGAGCGGGGTTCACCGGGGAGCTGTTTTTT
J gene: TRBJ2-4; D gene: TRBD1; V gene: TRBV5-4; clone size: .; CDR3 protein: CASSLTGGRIAKNIQYF; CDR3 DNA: TGTGCCAGCAGCTTGACAGGGGGCCGGATAGCCAAAAACATTCAGTACTTC
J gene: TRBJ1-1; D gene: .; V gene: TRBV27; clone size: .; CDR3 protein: CASSWGRGEAFF; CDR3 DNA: TGTGCCAGCAGTTGGGGCAGGGGCGAGGCTTTCTTT
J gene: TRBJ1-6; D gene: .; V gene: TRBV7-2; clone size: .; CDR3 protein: CASSLGSASSPLHF; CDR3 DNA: TGTGCCAGCAGCTTAGGTTCGGCTTCGTCACCCCTCCACTTT
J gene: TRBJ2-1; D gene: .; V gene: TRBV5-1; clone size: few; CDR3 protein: CASRQYNEQFF; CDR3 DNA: TGCGCCAGCAGGCAGTACAATGAGCAGTTCTTC
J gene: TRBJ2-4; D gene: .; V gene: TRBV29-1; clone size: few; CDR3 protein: CSVELGSDIQYF; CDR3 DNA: TGCAGCGTTGAATTGGGGTCAGACATTCAGTACTTC
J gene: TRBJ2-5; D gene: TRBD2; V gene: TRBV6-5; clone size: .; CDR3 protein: CASSYSLAGIAETQYF; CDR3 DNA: TGTGCCAGCAGTTATTCGCTAGCGGGAATCGCGGAGACCCAGTACTTC
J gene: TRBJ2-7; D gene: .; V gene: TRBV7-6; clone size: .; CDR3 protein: CASSFTSNSYEQYF; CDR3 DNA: TGTGCCAGCAGCTTTACTAGCAACTCCTACGAGCAGTACTTC
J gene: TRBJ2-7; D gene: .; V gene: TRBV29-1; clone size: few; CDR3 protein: CSGGSKTYEQYF; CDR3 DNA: TGCAGTGGAGGCAGCAAGACCTACGAGCAGTACTTC
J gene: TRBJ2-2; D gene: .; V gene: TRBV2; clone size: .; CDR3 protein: CASSKNTGELFF; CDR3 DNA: TGTGCCAGCAGTAAAAACACCGGGGAGCTGTTTTTT
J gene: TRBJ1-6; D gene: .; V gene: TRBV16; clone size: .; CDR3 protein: CASSQISARDSPLHF; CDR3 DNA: TGTGCCAGCAGCCAGATATCTGCCCGGGATTCACCCCTCCACTTT
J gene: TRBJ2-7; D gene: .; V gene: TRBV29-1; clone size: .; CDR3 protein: CSVIHRDSRNLRYEQYF; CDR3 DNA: TGCAGCGTTATCCACAGGGACTCCCGAAATTTACGTTACGAGCAGTACTTC
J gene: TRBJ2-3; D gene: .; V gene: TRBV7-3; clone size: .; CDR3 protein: CASSLSGGFTDTQYF; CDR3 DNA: TGTGCCAGCAGCTTATCGGGGGGCTTCACAGATACGCAGTATTTT
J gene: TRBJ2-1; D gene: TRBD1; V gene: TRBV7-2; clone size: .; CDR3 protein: CASSPWTGTYNEQFF; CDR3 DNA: TGTGCCAGCAGCCCCTGGACAGGGACCTACAATGAGCAGTTCTTC
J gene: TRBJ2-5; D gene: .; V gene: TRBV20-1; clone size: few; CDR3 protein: CSAPRRETQYF; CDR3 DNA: TGCAGTGCTCCCCGCCGTGAGACCCAGTACTTC
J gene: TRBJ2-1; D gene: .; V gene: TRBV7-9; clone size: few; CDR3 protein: CASSLLKGPRVNEQFF; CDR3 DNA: TGTGCCAGCAGCCTCCTGAAGGGGCCTCGGGTCAATGAGCAGTTCTTC
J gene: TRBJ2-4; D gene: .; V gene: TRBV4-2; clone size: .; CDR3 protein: CASSQDPVEGNIQYF; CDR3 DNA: TGTGCCAGCAGCCAAGATCCCGTGGAGGGGAACATTCAGTACTTC
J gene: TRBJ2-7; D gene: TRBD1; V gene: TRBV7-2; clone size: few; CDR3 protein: CASSFGDRVYEQYF; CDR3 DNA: TGTGCCAGCAGCTTTGGGGACAGGGTCTACGAGCAGTACTTC
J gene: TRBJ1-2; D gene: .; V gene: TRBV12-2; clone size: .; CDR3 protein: CASRLARTGANYGYTF; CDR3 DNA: TGTGCAAGTCGCTTAGCCAGGACAGGAGCTAACTATGGCTACACCTTC
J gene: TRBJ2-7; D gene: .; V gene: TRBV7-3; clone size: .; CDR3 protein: CASSLSPGYEQYF; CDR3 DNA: TGTGCCAGCAGCTTAAGTCCAGGCTACGAGCAGTACTTC
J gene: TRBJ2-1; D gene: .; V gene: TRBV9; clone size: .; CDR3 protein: CASSVYSTYNEQFF; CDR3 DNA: TGTGCCAGCAGCGTATACTCCACTTACAATGAGCAGTTCTTC
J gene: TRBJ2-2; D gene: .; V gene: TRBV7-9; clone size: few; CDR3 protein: CASSLGQLFF; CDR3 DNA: TGTGCCAGCAGCTTAGGTCAGCTGTTTTTT
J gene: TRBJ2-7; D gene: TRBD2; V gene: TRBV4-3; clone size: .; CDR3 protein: CASSQQSNLAGNTYEQYF; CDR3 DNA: TGCGCCAGCAGCCAACAAAGTAATCTAGCGGGAAATACCTACGAGCAGTACTTC
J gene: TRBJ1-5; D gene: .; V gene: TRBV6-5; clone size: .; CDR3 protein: CASSYYGLNQPQHF; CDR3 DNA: TGTGCCAGCAGTTATTACGGACTTAATCAGCCCCAGCATTTT
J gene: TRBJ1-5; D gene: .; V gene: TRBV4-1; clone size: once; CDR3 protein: CASSQWGNQPQHF; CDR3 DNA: TGCGCCAGCAGCCAGTGGGGCAATCAGCCCCAGCATTTT
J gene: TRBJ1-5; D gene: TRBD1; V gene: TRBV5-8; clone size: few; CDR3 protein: CASSLRQGSQPQHF; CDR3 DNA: TGTGCCAGCAGCCTCCGACAGGGGAGCCAGCCCCAGCATTTT
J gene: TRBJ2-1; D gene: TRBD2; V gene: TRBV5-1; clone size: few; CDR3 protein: CASSVTSGIDNEQFF; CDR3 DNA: TGCGCCAGCAGCGTAACTAGCGGGATTGACAATGAGCAGTTCTTC
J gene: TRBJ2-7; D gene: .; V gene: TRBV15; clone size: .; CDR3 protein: CATSRGGGTYEQYF; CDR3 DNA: TGTGCCACCAGCAGAGGTGGGGGAACCTACGAGCAGTACTTC
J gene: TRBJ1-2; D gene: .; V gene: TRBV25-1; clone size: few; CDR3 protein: CASKGLNYGYTF; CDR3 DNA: TGTGCCAGCAAAGGCCTTAACTATGGCTACACCTTC
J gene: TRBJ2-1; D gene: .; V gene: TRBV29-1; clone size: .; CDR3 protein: CSVYLGGQRGSNEQFF; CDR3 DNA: TGCAGCGTTTACCTTGGGGGACAGCGGGGAAGCAATGAGCAGTTCTTC
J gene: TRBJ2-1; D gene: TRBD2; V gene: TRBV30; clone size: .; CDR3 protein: CAWTRGLAENNEQFF; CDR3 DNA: TGTGCCTGGACCCGTGGACTAGCGGAAAACAATGAGCAGTTCTTC
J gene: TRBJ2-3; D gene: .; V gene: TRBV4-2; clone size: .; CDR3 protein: CASSQTQRTDTQYF; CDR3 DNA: TGTGCCAGCAGCCAGACACAGCGCACAGATACGCAGTATTTT
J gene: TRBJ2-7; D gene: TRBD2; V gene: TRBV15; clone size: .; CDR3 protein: CATSRGGGGSYEQYF; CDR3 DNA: TGTGCCACCAGCAGAGGCGGGGGGGGGTCCTACGAGCAGTACTTC
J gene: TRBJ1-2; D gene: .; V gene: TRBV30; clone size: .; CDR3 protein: CAWSAPRGYTF; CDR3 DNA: TGTGCCTGGAGTGCCCCTCGTGGCTACACCTTC
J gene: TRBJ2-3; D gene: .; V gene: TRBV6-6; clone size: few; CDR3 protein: CASSYATNRGTDTQYF; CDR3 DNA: TGTGCCAGCAGTTACGCAACTAACAGGGGCACAGATACGCAGTATTTT
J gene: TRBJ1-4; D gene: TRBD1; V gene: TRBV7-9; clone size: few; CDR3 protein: CASSNRQGGEKLFF; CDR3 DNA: TGTGCCAGCAGCAACCGACAGGGCGGGGAAAAACTGTTTTTT
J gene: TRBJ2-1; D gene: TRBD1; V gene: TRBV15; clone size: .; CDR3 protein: CATSTGVSYNEQFF; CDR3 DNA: TGTGCCACCAGTACAGGGGTCTCCTACAATGAGCAGTTCTTC
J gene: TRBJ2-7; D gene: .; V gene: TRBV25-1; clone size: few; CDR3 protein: CASIPKSGRPYEQYF; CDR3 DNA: TGTGCCAGCATTCCCAAAAGCGGCAGGCCCTACGAGCAGTACTTC
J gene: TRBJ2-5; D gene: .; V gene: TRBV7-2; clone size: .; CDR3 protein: CASSFVTQETQYF; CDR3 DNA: TGTGCCAGCAGCTTCGTCACCCAAGAGACCCAGTACTTC
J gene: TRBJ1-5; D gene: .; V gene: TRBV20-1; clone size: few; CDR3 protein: CSASSNQPQHF; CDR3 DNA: TGCAGTGCTAGTAGCAATCAGCCCCAGCATTTT
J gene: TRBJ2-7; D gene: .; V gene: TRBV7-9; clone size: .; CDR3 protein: CASSIGDYEQYF; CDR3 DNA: TGTGCCAGCAGCATAGGGGACTACGAGCAGTACTTC
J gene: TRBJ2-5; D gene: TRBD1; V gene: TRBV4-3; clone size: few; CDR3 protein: CASSQRDRRQTQYF; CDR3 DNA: TGCGCCAGCAGCCAGAGGGACAGGAGGCAGACCCAGTACTTC
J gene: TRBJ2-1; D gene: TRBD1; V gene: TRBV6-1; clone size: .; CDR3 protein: CASTNRGAYNEQFF; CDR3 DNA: TGTGCCAGCACTAACAGGGGCGCCTACAATGAGCAGTTCTTC
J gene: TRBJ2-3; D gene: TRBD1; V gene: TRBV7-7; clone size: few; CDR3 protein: CASSLTGIGTDTQYF; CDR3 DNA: TGTGCCAGCAGCCTGACAGGGATCGGCACAGATACGCAGTATTTT
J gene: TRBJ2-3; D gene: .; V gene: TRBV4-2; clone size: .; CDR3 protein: CASSRQGPGDGRTFTDTQYF; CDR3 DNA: TGTGCCAGCAGCCGCCAGGGTCCGGGCGACGGGCGCACCTTCACAGATACGCAGTATTTT
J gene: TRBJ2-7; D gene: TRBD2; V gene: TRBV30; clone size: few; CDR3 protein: CAWSRDYRGEQYF; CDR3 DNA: TGTGCCTGGAGTCGGGACTACCGGGGAGAGCAGTACTTC
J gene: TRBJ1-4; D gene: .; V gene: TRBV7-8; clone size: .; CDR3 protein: CASSLALRAFNEKLFF; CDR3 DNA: TGTGCCAGCAGCTTAGCGCTCAGGGCCTTTAATGAAAAACTGTTTTTT
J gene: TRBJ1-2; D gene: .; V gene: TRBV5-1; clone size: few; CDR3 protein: CASSLAGTNGYTF; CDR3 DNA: TGCGCCAGCAGCTTGGCAGGGACTAATGGCTACACCTTC
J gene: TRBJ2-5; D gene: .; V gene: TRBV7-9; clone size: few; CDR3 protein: CASSVQETQYF; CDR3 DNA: TGTGCCAGCAGCGTTCAAGAGACCCAGTACTTC
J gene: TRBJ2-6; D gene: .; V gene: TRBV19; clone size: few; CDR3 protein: CASSIGLKTGANVLTF; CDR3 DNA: TGTGCCAGTAGTATTGGTTTAAAGACCGGGGCCAACGTCCTGACTTTC
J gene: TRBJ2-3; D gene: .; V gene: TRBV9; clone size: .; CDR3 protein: CASSVAGVADTQYF; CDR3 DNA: TGTGCCAGCAGCGTAGCAGGGGTCGCAGATACGCAGTATTTT
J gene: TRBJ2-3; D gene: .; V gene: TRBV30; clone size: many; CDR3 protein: CAWTQGRSTDTQYF; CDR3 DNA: TGTGCCTGGACCCAGGGGCGGAGCACAGATACGCAGTATTTT
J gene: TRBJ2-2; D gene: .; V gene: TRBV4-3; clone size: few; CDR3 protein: CASSQPRDTKTGELFF; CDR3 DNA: TGCGCCAGCAGCCAACCCCGGGACACCAAGACCGGGGAGCTGTTTTTT
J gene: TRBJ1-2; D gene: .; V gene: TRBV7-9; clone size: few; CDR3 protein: CASSPNEGVYGYTF; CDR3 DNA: TGTGCCAGCAGCCCGAATGAGGGAGTGTATGGCTACACCTTC